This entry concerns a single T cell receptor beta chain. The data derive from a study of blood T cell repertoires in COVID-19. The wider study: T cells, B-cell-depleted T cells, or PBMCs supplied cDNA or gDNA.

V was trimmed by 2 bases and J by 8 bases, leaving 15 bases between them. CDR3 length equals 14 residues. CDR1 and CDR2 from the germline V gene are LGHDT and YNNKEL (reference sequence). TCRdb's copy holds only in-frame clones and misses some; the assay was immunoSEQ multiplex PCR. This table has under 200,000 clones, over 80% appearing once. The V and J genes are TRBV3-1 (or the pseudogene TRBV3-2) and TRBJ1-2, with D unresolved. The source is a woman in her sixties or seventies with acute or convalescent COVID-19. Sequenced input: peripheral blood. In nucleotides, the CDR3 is TGTGCCAGCAGCCAATTGGCCATTGCTAGGGGCTACACCTTC. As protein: CASSQLAIARGYTF.